This T cell receptor (beta chain) was retrieved from a study of blood T cell repertoires in COVID-19. At the level of the study: The analysed material was cDNA or gDNA that came from T cells, B-cell-depleted T cells, or PBMCs.

TCRdb's copy holds only in-frame clones and misses some; the assay was immunoSEQ multiplex PCR. The sample yields over 200,000 clones, 86% seen once. Per germline, CDR1 MNHEY and CDR2 SVGAGI. This CDR3 spans 15 amino acids. V lost 8 bases, J lost 5 bases, and 18 bases lay in between. The sequencing input was peripheral blood. This sequence joins TRBV6-5 and TRBJ2-2; D is possibly TRBD1 (6 bases). This receptor was taken from a man older than 75 with acute or convalescent COVID-19. The CDR3, as DNA: TGTGCCAGCTCCCAGGGCAGGGGTTCTACCGGGGAGCTGTTTTTT. Its protein product is CASSQGRGSTGELFF.